This entry lists 22 T cell receptor beta chains sequenced from one sample in a study of T cells after yellow fever vaccination. TCRdb re-called the 5' RACE reads with MiXCR, one entry per CDR3 protein. Of about 170,000 distinct CDR3 sequences listed, 11% were seen once; the top ten hold 30% to 45%. The sequencing here drew on CD8+ T cells sorted from PBMCs, taken 15 days after the yellow fever booster vaccination. The receptors here all came from a young man who received the YFV17D yellow fever vaccine.

Worth noting for this clonotype: A much bigger clone sits one base away, suggesting this may be a read error. The chain has TRBV7-9 and TRBJ1-1; no clear D. Germline values: CDR1 SEHNR, CDR2 FQNEAQ (reference sequence). The length of the CDR3 is 13 residues. The V gene lost 5 bases and the J gene lost 4 bases, with 11 bases spanning the gap. CDR3: CASSNLAGTEAFF. The DNA of the CDR3 is TGTGCCAGCAGCAATCTTGCGGGCACTGAAGCTTTCTTT.

The table lists this clonotype with a few counts. The CDR3 region has the DNA TGTGCCAGCAGCTTATGGGAACCTATTCAGTACTTC. Protein product: CASSLWEPIQYF. The V gene is TRBV7-9, the J gene TRBJ2-4; no clear D gene. The CDR3 runs 12 residues. Trimming left V 2 bases short and J 10 bases short, with 9 bases between. Germline CDR1 is SEHNR and CDR2 is FQNEAQ (reference sequence).

This chain joins TRBV4-1 and TRBJ2-7; perhaps TRBD2 as D (8 bases). Germline V gene sequence: CDR1 MGHRA, CDR2 YSYEKL. This CDR3 comprises 15 residues. The germline V and J ends were trimmed by 3 bases and 0 bases, with 12 bases remaining between them. In DNA, the CDR3 is TGCGCCAGCAGCCAGCGGGGGGACAGCTCCTACGAGCAGTACTTC. Amino acids: CASSQRGDSSYEQYF.

A few counts support this clonotype. The chain couples TRBV6-5 to TRBJ2-3; 8 nucleotides line up with TRBD2. The J segment lost 3 bases and the V segment lost 2 bases, leaving 1 base of the junction unmatched. Germline V gene sequence: CDR1 MNHEY, CDR2 SVGAGI. CDR3 length: 14 amino acids. Written as DNA, the CDR3 is TGTGCCAGCAGTTACCGGGGGGGGACAGATACGCAGTATTTT. This encodes CASSYRGGTDTQYF.

This clonotype occurred a few times. This chain connects TRBV6-6 to TRBJ2-5, with 9 positions matching TRBD2. With 4 bases clipped from V and 5 bases from J, the junction kept 17 bases outside the gene matches. The germline V gene has CDR1 MNHNY and CDR2 SVGAGI (reference sequence). The CDR3 contains 18 residues. CDR3 in DNA: TGTGCCAGCAGTTCGTCCACGACTATAGCGGGGGACGGCGAGACCCAGTACTTC. Translation gives CASSSSTTIAGDGETQYF.

The rearrangement joins TRBV6-5 to TRBJ2-1; tentatively, D is TRBD1 (7 bases). Germline assignment: CDR1 MNHEY and CDR2 SVGAGI. The germline V and J ends were trimmed by 6 bases and 9 bases, with 15 bases remaining between them. This CDR3 comprises 13 residues. CDR3 nucleotides: TGTGCCAGCAGCTTCCCAGGGGGAGGTGAGCAGTTCTTC. It is translated as CASSFPGGGEQFF.

This clonotype was observed a handful of times. V usage is TRBV6-2 or TRBV6-3 and J usage is TRBJ1-5; D may be TRBD1 (6 bases). V lost 7 bases and J 2 bases, leaving 18 bases between the germline ends. Germline CDR1 and CDR2: MNHEY and SVGEGT. The CDR3 has 16 residues. CDR3 sequence (DNA): TGTGCCAGCACCCTTCGGGGGGGCGAGGGCAATCAGCCCCAGCATTTT. This gives the protein CASTLRGGEGNQPQHF.

The CDR3 DNA reads as TGCGCCAGCAGCCAAGTAGGGGGACCAACCGGGGAGCTGTTTTTT. It translates to CASSQVGGPTGELFF. V is TRBV4-1 and J is TRBJ2-2; TRBD1 might be the D (6 bases). CDR1 and CDR2 (germline): MGHRA, YSYEKL. The V and J ends lost 1 base and 5 bases respectively, with 11 bases between them. The CDR3 is 15 amino acids.

The V and J genes are TRBV7-2 and TRBJ2-3; D may be TRBD2 (5 bases). The CDR3 consists of 14 residues. V shed 2 bases and J shed 6 bases, with 12 bases lying between them. In germline, CDR1 is SGHTA, CDR2 FQGNSA. The CDR3 loop is CASSLYGSGDTQYF. In DNA form, the CDR3 reads TGTGCCAGCAGCTTATACGGGTCGGGGGATACGCAGTATTTT.

J is TRBJ2-6 and V is TRBV5-1, with 9 positions matching TRBD1. The CDR3 loop spans 19 amino acids. The V gene end was trimmed by 3 bases and the J gene end by 0 bases; junction bases not matched to a gene: 10. Germline CDR1 SGHRS, CDR2 YFSETQ. The CDR3 bases are TGCGCCAGCAGCTGGGACAGGGAAGGGAAATTCTCTGGGGCCAACGTCCTGACTTTC. It translates to CASSWDREGKFSGANVLTF.

CDR3: CASKDYGYTF. As DNA, the CDR3 is TGTGCCAGCAAAGACTATGGCTACACCTTC. This chain links TRBV6-2 or TRBV6-3 with TRBJ1-2; the D is unclear. Germline values: CDR1 MNHEY, CDR2 SVGEGT. This CDR3 contains 10 residues. The ends were cut back, 7 bases at V and 3 bases at J, with 3 bases in the middle.

The chain uses TRBV7-8 and TRBJ1-1; 8 nucleotides agree with TRBD1. The CDR3 runs 18 residues. CDR1 is SGHVS and CDR2 is FQNEAQ in the germline V gene. Losses at the gene ends were 5 bases for V and 2 bases for J; bases not matched to a gene: 16. CDR3 sequence: CASSQWPAGGFRNTEAFF. The CDR3 nucleotides read TGTGCCAGCAGCCAATGGCCCGCAGGGGGCTTTCGAAACACTGAAGCTTTCTTT.

The V call is TRBV29-1, the J call TRBJ2-3; possible D gene TRBD1, 5 bases. V lost 6 bases to trimming and J lost 4 bases, with 14 bases between them. CDR3 length equals 13 residues. From germline, CDR1 is SQVTM and CDR2 ANQGSEA. This CDR3 reads CSVDSQEADTQYF. CDR3 nucleotide sequence: TGCAGCGTCGACAGTCAAGAGGCAGATACGCAGTATTTT.

This clonotype was detected a few times. The chain has TRBV10-3 and TRBJ2-7; 8 bases match TRBD1. The ends lost 6 bases at V and 1 base at J; junction bases unmatched: 8. The CDR3 runs 15 residues. CDR1 ENHRY and CDR2 SYGVKD come from the germline V gene. The CDR3 DNA reads as TGTGCCATCAGCGCAGACAGGGGTTGGTCCTACGAGCAGTACGTC. Encoded protein: CAISADRGWSYEQYV.

This clonotype has only a few counts. The rearrangement links TRBV4-1 to TRBJ2-3; 7 bases fit TRBD1. The CDR3 is 18 amino acids. Trimming cost V 2 bases and J 2 bases; bases outside gene matches: 13. CDR1 is MGHRA and CDR2 is YSYEKL in the germline V gene. The CDR3 sequence: CASSQRVSQGVYTDTQYF. CDR3 in DNA: TGCGCCAGCAGCCAACGGGTCTCGCAGGGGGTATACACAGATACGCAGTATTTT.

This chain links TRBV7-8 with TRBJ2-2, with D unclear. Germline CDR1 reads SGHVS; CDR2 reads FQNEAQ. The ends were cut back, 7 bases at V and 5 bases at J, with 17 bases in the middle. The CDR3 is made up of 15 amino acids. CDR3 sequence: CASTELLGFTGELFF. The DNA for the CDR3 is TGTGCCAGCACCGAACTCCTAGGGTTTACCGGGGAGCTGTTTTTT.

This clonotype was recorded many times. V gene TRBV9 combines with J gene TRBJ1-1; D gene unclear. The V and J ends lost 3 bases and 1 base respectively, with 7 bases between them. Germline V gene data show CDR1 as SGDLS and CDR2 as YYNGEE. The CDR3 totals 13 residues. CDR3 sequence (DNA): TGTGCCAGCAGCGCCGGCGGGAACACTGAAGCTTTCTTT. It specifies CASSAGGNTEAFF. Complete variable domain (other parts from reference TRBV9 and TRBJ1-1): DSGVTQTPKHLITATGQRVTLRCSPRSGDLSVYWYQQSLDQGLQFLIQYYNGEERAKGNILERFSAQQFPDLHSELNLSSLELGDSALYFCASSAGGNTEAFFGQGTRLTVV.

This clonotype was counted between two and nine times. This sequence joins TRBV13 and TRBJ2-3; D not resolved. Trimming cost V 8 bases and J 0 bases, with 12 bases left between them. The V gene's germline CDR1 is PRHDT and CDR2 FYEKMQ (reference sequence). This CDR3 comprises 14 residues. The CDR3 DNA reads TGTGCCAGCTTTAGGGAAACTAGCACAGATACGCAGTATTTT. Amino acid sequence: CASFRETSTDTQYF.

V gene TRBV15 combines with J gene TRBJ2-5; D gene uncertain. This CDR3 comprises 17 residues. CDR1 is LNHNV and CDR2 is YYDKDF in the germline V gene (reference sequence). The V end lost 4 bases, the J end lost 2 bases, and 20 bases lay between the germline ends. CDR3 sequence (DNA): TGTGCCACCAGCACAACCGCCCCTCAGGTTAAACAAGAGACCCAGTACTTC. Translated: CATSTTAPQVKQETQYF. The full variable domain, in which reference TRBV15 and TRBJ2-5 provide the parts outside the CDR3, is DAMVIQNPRYQVTQFGKPVTLSCSQTLNHNVMYWYQQKSSQAPKLLFHYYDKDFNNEADTPDNFQSRRPNTSFCFLDIRSPGLGDTAMYLCATSTTAPQVKQETQYFGPGTRLLVL.

This clonotype was seen repeatedly, ten times or more. This chain uses TRBV7-9 with TRBJ2-1, with D uncertain. V was clipped by 3 bases and J by 8 bases, with 5 bases between them. This CDR3 has 11 amino acids. Per germline, CDR1 SEHNR and CDR2 FQNEAQ (reference sequence). CDR3 coding DNA: TGTGCCAGCAGCTTGCAGGATGAGCAGTTCTTC. This gives the protein CASSLQDEQFF.

The sample holds a few counts of this clonotype. The chain has TRBV14 and TRBJ1-1; D gene unclear. The CDR3 totals 12 residues. Germline values: CDR1 SGHDN, CDR2 FVKESK. V was cut by 4 bases and J by 6 bases, with 9 bases left in between. The DNA for the CDR3 is TGTGCCAGCAGCCCCCACGTGGCTGAAGCTTTCTTT. Its protein product is CASSPHVAEAFF. The complete variable domain, with remaining parts taken from reference TRBV14 and TRBJ1-1, reads EAGVTQFPSHSVIEKGQTVTLRCDPISGHDNLYWYRRVMGKEIKFLLHFVKESKQDESGMPNNRFLAERTGGTYSTLKVQPAELEDSGVYFCASSPHVAEAFFGQGTRLTVV.

Remarks on this clonotype: An end of the junction does not agree with germline; a read error may underlie this. This sequence joins TRBV29-1 and TRBJ2-1; 7 bases are a match to TRBD1. The CDR3 contains 15 residues. Germline V gives CDR1 SQVTM, CDR2 ANQGSEA. The DNA of the CDR3 is TGCAGCGTTGAAGAAAAGGACAGGTACTACACTGAGCAGTTCTTC. It codes for CSVEEKDRYYTEQFF.